The 17 T cell receptor beta chains below were found in one sample sequenced in a study of early stage breast cancer tumors. The assay was immunoSEQ multiplex PCR, and TCRdb's table has in-frame clones only and misses some. The table lists 60,000 to 80,000 clones, 65% to 85% of them singletons. The source material was blood. Receptors originate from a person in their sixties or seventies with breast cancer.

This rearrangement joins TRBV5-4 to TRBJ2-3, with 9 bases lining up with TRBD1. Trimming at V came to 4 bases and at J to 6 bases, leaving 12 bases not matched to a gene. Germline V lookup: CDR1 SGHNT, CDR2 YYREEE (reference sequence). The CDR3 is made up of 16 amino acids. CDR3 sequence: CASSKPKQGAADTQYF. CDR3 in DNA: TGTGCCAGCAGCAAACCTAAACAGGGGGCAGCGGATACGCAGTATTTT.

The chain employs TRBV5-1 and TRBJ2-3; D not certain. The CDR3 runs 13 residues. Trimming left V 3 bases short and J 2 bases short, with 7 bases between. Looked up from germline, CDR1 is SGHRS and CDR2 is YFSETQ. The chain's CDR3 is CASSSTDTDTQYF. Here the CDR3 DNA reads TGCGCCAGCAGCTCTACCGACACAGATACGCAGTATTTT.

In regard to this clone: One end of the junction is discordant with germline, which a read error may explain. The chain carries TRBV19 and TRBJ1-3; D gene uncertain. CDR3 length: 11 amino acids. The germline CDR1 and CDR2 sequences are LNHDA and SQIVND (reference sequence). The CDR3 DNA follows: TGTGCCAGTAGCCATGCGGATGTGGAGGATTTT. Translation gives CASSHADVEDF.

This chain joins TRBV7-3 and TRBJ1-1; D possibly corresponds to TRBD1 (6 bases). CDR3 size: 16 residues. Germline V gives CDR1 SGHTA, CDR2 FQGTGA. V lost 1 base to trimming and J lost 0 bases, with 12 bases between them. The CDR3 sequence: CASSLIGGGMNTEAFF. The CDR3 DNA reads as TGTGCCAGCAGCTTAATTGGCGGGGGCATGAACACTGAAGCTTTCTTT.

The chain recombines TRBV11-3 with TRBJ2-5; D perhaps matches TRBD1 (6 bases). The CDR3 has 14 amino acids. Looked up from germline, CDR1 is SGHNT and CDR2 is YENEEA. V was clipped by 5 bases and J by 2 bases, with 12 bases between them. The CDR3 sequence: CASSPRDNQETQYF. CDR3 sequence (DNA): TGTGCCAGCAGCCCTCGGGACAATCAAGAGACCCAGTACTTC.

The rearrangement uses TRBV11-2 and TRBJ2-5; no firm D call. This CDR3 spans 14 amino acids. Germline CDR1 is SGHAT and CDR2 is FQNNGV. Trimming stripped 3 bases from V and 1 base from J, with 9 bases between. The CDR3 loop reads CASSLQRLQETQYF. Written as DNA, the CDR3 is TGTGCCAGCAGCTTGCAGCGCCTCCAAGAGACCCAGTACTTC.

The chain has TRBV10-2 and TRBJ2-5; 8 bases are shared with TRBD2. CDR1 is WSHSY, CDR2 SAAADI, per germline. The CDR3 consists of 18 residues. J lost 2 bases, V lost 8 bases, and 19 bases had no gene match. Here the CDR3 reads CASEGRRGAIELQETQYF. The CDR3 DNA reads TGCGCCAGCGAAGGTCGGCGGGGGGCGATTGAACTACAAGAGACCCAGTACTTC.

The rearrangement uses TRBV5-1 and TRBJ2-1; D may be TRBD2 (6 bases). CDR3 length: 15 amino acids. Germline CDR1 SGHRS, CDR2 YFSETQ. The germline V and J ends were trimmed by 0 bases and 5 bases, with 12 bases remaining between them. The CDR3 loop reads CASSLGGALDNEQFF. Here the CDR3 DNA reads TGCGCCAGCAGCTTGGGCGGGGCTTTGGACAATGAGCAGTTCTTC.

The chain carries TRBV27 and TRBJ2-3; the match to TRBD2 covers 10 bases. With V trimmed by 2 bases and J by 6 bases, 2 bases remained unmatched. CDR3 length equals 14 residues. Germline CDR1 MNHEY, CDR2 SMNVEV (reference sequence). The CDR3 DNA follows: TGTGCCAGCAGTTTACTAGCGGGAGCTGATACGCAGTATTTT. This encodes CASSLLAGADTQYF.

The CDR3 spells CASSVTGEPTNEKLFF. The CDR3, as DNA: TGCGCCAGCAGCGTAACAGGGGAACCAACTAATGAAAAACTGTTTTTT. The rearrangement joins TRBV5-1 to TRBJ1-4; 7 bases map to TRBD1. The CDR3 totals 16 residues. Germline V CDR1 and CDR2: SGHRS, YFSETQ. Trimming cost V 4 bases and J 0 bases; bases outside gene matches: 6.

The rearrangement links TRBV2 to TRBJ2-7, with D possibly being TRBD1 or TRBD2 (5 bases each). V lost 5 bases, J lost 3 bases, and 17 bases lay in between. Germline V lookup: CDR1 SNHLY, CDR2 FYNNEI. The CDR3 sequence is 15 residues long. The CDR3 loop is CASSPRWDPGYEQYF. DNA of the CDR3: TGTGCCAGCAGTCCGAGATGGGACCCTGGCTACGAGCAGTACTTC.

The chain couples TRBV5-5 to TRBJ1-3, with D uncertain. Germline loops: CDR1 SGHKS, CDR2 YYEKEE (reference sequence). Trimming took 2 bases from V and 4 from J, leaving 13 bases between them. This CDR3 is 15 amino acids long. Here the CDR3 DNA reads TGTGCCAGCAGCTTTAAGCCACCTTCGGGAAACACCATATATTTT. Protein sequence: CASSFKPPSGNTIYF.

The chain has TRBV9 and TRBJ2-5; TRBD1 or TRBD2 may be the D gene (5 bases each). Trimming shortened V by 4 bases and J by 5 bases, and 18 bases separated the two germline ends. The CDR3 runs 15 residues. Per the germline V gene, CDR1 is SGDLS and CDR2 is YYNGEE. CDR3 in DNA: TGTGCCAGCAGCTCCTCGGGTGAGGGGCTTGAGACCCAGTACTTC. Amino acids: CASSSSGEGLETQYF.

CDR3 DNA: TGCGCCACTAAACTAGCGGGGGGTGTAAATGAGCAGTTCTTC. Translation: CATKLAGGVNEQFF. The rearrangement uses TRBV10-2 and TRBJ2-1, with 12 positions matching TRBD2. The germline gives CDR1 WSHSY, CDR2 SAAADI. This CDR3 region has 14 residues. Trimming took 10 bases from V and 7 from J; bases not matched to a gene: 8.

The chain employs TRBV28 and TRBJ1-2; the match to TRBD1 covers 10 bases. CDR1 MDHEN and CDR2 SYDVKM come from the germline V gene. After removal of 5 bases from V and 5 bases from J, the junction contained 8 bases not matched to a gene. The CDR3 spans 15 residues. CDR3 sequence (DNA): TGTGCCAGCAGTGAAGACAGGGGGCCGGGATATGGCTACACCTTC. Protein product: CASSEDRGPGYGYTF.

This chain uses TRBV19 with TRBJ2-7, with 13 bases identical to TRBD2. This CDR3 is 17 amino acids long. The junction had 10 bases not matched to a gene; V was cut back by 5 bases and J by 3 bases. Germline V gene data show CDR1 as LNHDA and CDR2 as SQIVND (reference sequence). CDR3: CASSVGTSGEVVYEQYF. CDR3 sequence (DNA): TGTGCCAGTAGTGTCGGGACTAGCGGGGAGGTTGTCTACGAGCAGTACTTC.

The CDR3 DNA reads TGCAGCGGGAGGACAGGGTTTGAGCAGTTCTTC. Its protein product is CSGRTGFEQFF. V usage is TRBV29-1 and J usage is TRBJ2-1; 8 bases map to TRBD1. Germline V gives CDR1 SQVTM, CDR2 ANQGSEA. The CDR3 extends over 11 amino acids. After removal of 7 bases from V and 9 bases from J, the junction contained 5 bases not matched to a gene.